This T cell receptor beta chain appears in the sequencing data of a study of blood T cell repertoires in COVID-19. Sequencing was performed with immunoSEQ multiplex PCR; in TCRdb, only in-frame clones are kept and a portion is missing. The sample lists approximately 440,000 clones, approximately 89% occurring once. Germline V lookup: CDR1 SGHRS, CDR2 YFSETQ. The CDR3 has 16 amino acids. V was pared by 4 bases and J by 1 base, with 3 bases of the junction left unmatched. Seattle patients were enrolled while actively infected and followed longitudinally. This TCR derives from a woman between 45 and 65 years old with COVID-19, enrolled during active disease. The genes are TRBV5-1 and TRBJ2-3; 13 positions agree with TRBD2. The sample consisted of peripheral blood. In DNA, the CDR3 is TGCGCCAGCAGCGAAGGACTAGCGGGGGGCACAGATACGCAGTATTTT. This codes for CASSEGLAGGTDTQYF.